The sequence of this TCR beta chain was determined in a study of T cells in Graves' hyperthyroidism and ophthalmopathy. For the study at large: Peripheral blood draws took place at initial diagnosis, ahead of any treatment. Findings of the study overall: By a 13 V-J model, ophthalmopathy was set apart from stable hyperthyroidism.

At least ten counts were recorded for this clonotype. The antigen remains undetermined. It was RNA transcripts that yielded the amplified TCR beta CDR3 regions. The HTBI set primed first-round TCR CDR3 RT-PCR. Each CDR3 protein is one row after TCRdb ran MiXCR on the multiplex PCR reads. The table includes about 500,000 distinct CDR3 sequences, approximately 17% detected once. CDR3 length: 15 residues. The V end was cut by 0 bases, the J end by 2 bases, with 11 bases between. Looked up from germline, CDR1 is PRHDT and CDR2 is FYEKMQ (reference sequence). Sequenced input: blood. The clonotype comes from a young woman with Graves' ophthalmopathy. The J gene is TRBJ2-7, the V gene TRBV13, with D unclear. CDR3 nucleotides: TGTGCCAGCAGCTTAGGCTCCTTTAGCCCCTACGAGCAGTACTTC. Translating gives CASSLGSFSPYEQYF.